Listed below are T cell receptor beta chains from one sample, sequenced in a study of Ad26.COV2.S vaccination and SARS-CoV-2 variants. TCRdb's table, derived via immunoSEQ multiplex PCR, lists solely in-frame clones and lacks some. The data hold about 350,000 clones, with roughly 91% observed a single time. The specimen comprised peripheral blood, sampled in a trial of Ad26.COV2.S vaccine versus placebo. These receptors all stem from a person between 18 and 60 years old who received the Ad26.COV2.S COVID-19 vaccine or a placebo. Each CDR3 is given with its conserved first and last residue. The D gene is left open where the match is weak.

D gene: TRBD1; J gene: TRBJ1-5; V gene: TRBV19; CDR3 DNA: TGTGCCAGTAGTGCCACGACAGGGGTGAATCAGCCCCAGCATTTT; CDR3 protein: CASSATTGVNQPQHF
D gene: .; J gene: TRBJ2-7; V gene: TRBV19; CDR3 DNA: TGTGCCAGTAGCCACCCAGGGAGGGAGCAGTACTTC; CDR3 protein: CASSHPGREQYF
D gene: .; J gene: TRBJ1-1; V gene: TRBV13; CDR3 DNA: TGTGCCAGCTTGAAGAAGACTGAGAGTTACACTGAAGCTTTCTTT; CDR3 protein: CASLKKTESYTEAFF
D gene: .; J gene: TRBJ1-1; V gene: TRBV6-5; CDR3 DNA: TGTGCCAGCAGTTACTCGCGGGGTCCGGAAGCTTTCTTT; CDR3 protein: CASSYSRGPEAFF
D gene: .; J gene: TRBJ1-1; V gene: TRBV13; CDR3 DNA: TGTGCCAGCAGCTTAGGGGCCCAGGGCGGCACTGAAGCTTTCTTT; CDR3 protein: CASSLGAQGGTEAFF
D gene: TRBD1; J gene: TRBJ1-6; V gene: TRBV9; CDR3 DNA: TGTGCCAGCAGCGTAGAGACAGGGTGGAATTCACCCCTCCACTTT; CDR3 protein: CASSVETGWNSPLHF
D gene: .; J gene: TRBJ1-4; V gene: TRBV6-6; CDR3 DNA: TGTGCCAGCAGTTACTTGGGGGGCAGGAATGAAAAACTGTTTTTT; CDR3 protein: CASSYLGGRNEKLFF
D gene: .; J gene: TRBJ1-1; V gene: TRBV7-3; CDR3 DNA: TGTGCCAGCAGCTTAGTGGGGGGCAGGAACACTGAAGCTTTCTTT; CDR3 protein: CASSLVGGRNTEAFF
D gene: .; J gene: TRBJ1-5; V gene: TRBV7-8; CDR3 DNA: TGTGCCAGCAGCTTAGGGGCGGGGAATCAGCCCCAGCATTTT; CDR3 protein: CASSLGAGNQPQHF
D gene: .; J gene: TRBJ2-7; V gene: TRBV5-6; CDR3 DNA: TGTGCCAGCAGAGATTCGAGGGGCTTAGCCTACGAGCAGTACTTC; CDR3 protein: CASRDSRGLAYEQYF
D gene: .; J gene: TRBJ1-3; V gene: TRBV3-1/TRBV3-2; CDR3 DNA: TGTGCCAGCAGCCAAGATATGATATTCCTAAACACCATATATTTT; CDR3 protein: CASSQDMIFLNTIYF
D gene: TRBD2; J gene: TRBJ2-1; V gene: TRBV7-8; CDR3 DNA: TGTGCCAGCAGCCCTAGCGGGATACGCTCCTACAATGAGCAGTTCTTC; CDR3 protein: CASSPSGIRSYNEQFF